A selection of T cell receptor beta chains follows, all from one sample in a study of blood T cell repertoires in COVID-19. Profiled with immunoSEQ multiplex PCR; TCRdb holds only in-frame clones, not every one. The table includes about 480,000 clones, roughly nine tenths detected once. Sequencing was carried out using peripheral blood. These receptor sequences come from a man between 18 and 29 years old with COVID-19, enrolled during active disease. CDR3s include the opening cysteine and the closing phenylalanine or tryptophan.

V | CDR3
TRBV4-2 | CASSQGWGVSSYNEQFF
TRBV7-9 | CASSLQGARQPQHF
TRBV19 | CASRDTLNTEAFF
TRBV29-1 | CSAGRGGEQYF
TRBV7-2 | CASRPATLNTGELFF
TRBV2 | CASRDRDRRNEKLFF
TRBV23-1 | CASSQKQGGNQPQHF
TRBV10-1 | CASSETESRGGNEQFF
TRBV30 | CAWSPWGGRADTQYF
TRBV2 | CASSLEVSPGKAFF
TRBV10-2 | CASSVLAHQETQYF
TRBV6-5 | CATERGGDNEQFF
TRBV4-1 | CASSSETYQETQYF
TRBV3-1/TRBV3-2 | CASSQQTGGWFF
TRBV3-1/TRBV3-2 | CASSPSGMNTEAFF
TRBV5-4 | CASSASGGQGYGYTF
TRBV4-2 | CASSVAGGSYEQYF
TRBV9 | CASSVDQGASGYTF
TRBV24-1 | CATGDRGHEQYF
TRBV19 | CATFPRTGDITDTQYF
TRBV14 | CASSQDRGGGYTF
TRBV7-9 | CASSLGLAINEQFF
TRBV11-2 | CASGPRDSPYNEQFF
TRBV30 | CAWISRPSGTGELFF
TRBV19 | CASSKRAWVSTDTQYF
TRBV7-9 | CASSPQGRGMLNTEAFF
TRBV28 | CASAPASGSNEQFF
TRBV7-2 | CASSKMGRGQAGANVLTF
TRBV28 | CASSSIQGHTEAFF
TRBV6-5 | CASSPGQAGNTIYF
TRBV10-3 | CAISAGTSIEKLFF
TRBV2 | CASARERNTGELFF
TRBV29-1 | CSVEGVRGGSNLFTDTQYF
TRBV2 | CASSVSGRAIGEQYF
TRBV10-2 | CASSEQGPTYNEQFF
TRBV30 | CAWSTAGGTYEQYF
TRBV6-5 | CASSYAGTRKNGELFF
TRBV19 | CASSIAAGQGYTF
TRBV6-6 | CASSTTGGDYGYTF
TRBV10-2 | CASRAPLARTDTQYF
TRBV18 | CASSPPGLKGTGELFF
TRBV10-3 | CASARQGSGNTIYF
TRBV6-4 | CASSEGQVSYEQYF
TRBV15 | CATSRDAGSQPQHF
TRBV24-1 | CATSREHTGELFF
TRBV5-1 | CASSLAVKGSGTGELFF
TRBV19 | CASTLGERGYNEQFF
TRBV7-6 | CASSPPGVVSSYNEQFF
TRBV7-9 | CASSSGDTPSYQETQYF
TRBV19 | CASSWGSGSSRGETQYF
TRBV30 | CAGAEQPNTEAFF
TRBV6-5 | CASRATGGWETQYF
TRBV18 | CASSPPTGGTGELFF
TRBV7-2 | CASSTGQRNEKLFF
TRBV12-3/TRBV12-4 | CASSPDSYEQYF
TRBV5-4 | CASSSRTESYNEQFF
TRBV3-1/TRBV3-2 | CASSQESYRDRATGANVLTF
TRBV13 | CASSLTGSNSPLHF
TRBV5-1 | CASSPAGTGGAITYEQYF
TRBV3-1/TRBV3-2 | CASSQGSTGGSTNEKLFF